This passage covers 12 T cell receptor beta chains from one sample sequenced in a study of human T cells and chemical hapten exposure. One entry per CDR3 protein results from TCRdb running MiXCR on the RACE reads. The sample has roughly 89,000 distinct CDR3 sequences; approximately 10% are singletons. Time point here: patch test 3, about 24 weeks after DPC sensitization. Described treatment: therapeutic diphenylcyclopropenone sensitization with weekly scalp DPC. The source was whole blood, collected in connection with sensitization to the hapten diphenylcyclopropenone (DPC). These receptors all stem from a woman aged 25-40 years with alopecia areata. Some clones in this sample may be carry-over from other donors' samples.

This clonotype was found many times. The chain is built from TRBV29-1 and TRBJ2-1, with D perhaps matching TRBD1 (6 bases). The CDR3 spans 14 residues. The germline V gene has CDR1 SQVTM and CDR2 ANQGSEA. Trimming stripped 2 bases from V and 7 bases from J, with 15 bases between. CDR3 bases: TGCAGCGTTGAACAGACAGGCCTTCGGAATGAGCAGTTCTTC. Translation: CSVEQTGLRNEQFF.

V is TRBV7-9 and J is TRBJ2-3; the match to TRBD2 covers 13 bases. The CDR3 has 16 residues. J lost 5 bases, V lost 6 bases, and 8 bases had no gene match. The germline V gene encodes CDR1 SEHNR and CDR2 FQNEAQ (reference sequence). In nucleotides, the CDR3 is TGTGCCAGCAGGGAATGGACTAGCGGGAGTGGAGATACGCAGTATTTT. This gives the protein CASREWTSGSGDTQYF.

This clonotype was seen ten or more times. The chain couples TRBV2 to TRBJ2-1; D not resolved. Germline V gives CDR1 SNHLY, CDR2 FYNNEI. V lost 7 bases and J 4 bases, leaving 11 bases between the germline ends. The CDR3 spans 13 residues. The CDR3 here is CASTVEVYNEQFF. In DNA, the CDR3 is TGTGCCAGCACGGTAGAGGTATACAATGAGCAGTTCTTC.

This clonotype has a count of ten or more. V is TRBV18 and J is TRBJ1-3; 8 bases agree with TRBD1. Losses at the gene ends were 2 bases for V and 0 bases for J; bases not matched to a gene: 12. There are 19 residues in the CDR3. Germline values: CDR1 KGHSH, CDR2 LQKENI. The CDR3 DNA follows: TGTGCCAGCTCACCAATGGCGGGACAGGTCCCTTACTCTGGAAACACCATATATTTT. This encodes CASSPMAGQVPYSGNTIYF. The full variable domain, in which reference TRBV18 and TRBJ1-3 provide the parts outside the CDR3, is NAGVMQNPRHLVRRRGQEARLRCSPMKGHSHVYWYRQLPEEGLKFMVYLQKENIIDESGMPKERFSAEFPKEGPSILRIQQVVRGDSAAYFCASSPMAGQVPYSGNTIYFGEGSWLTVV.

In this sample, this clonotype turned up many times. This chain joins TRBV15 and TRBJ2-7; no firm D call. Germline V lookup: CDR1 LNHNV, CDR2 YYDKDF (reference sequence). The CDR3 has 14 amino acids. V dropped 1 base and J dropped 2 bases, with 9 bases sitting between them. CDR3: CATSRGQFPYEQYV. CDR3 nucleotides: TGTGCCACCAGCAGAGGCCAGTTCCCCTACGAGCAGTACGTC.

This clonotype was counted many times. The gene calls are TRBV29-1 and TRBJ2-2; TRBD1 matches at 9 bases. Germline CDR1 reads SQVTM; CDR2 reads ANQGSEA. J lost 6 bases, V lost 6 bases, and 8 bases had no gene match. CDR3 length: 14 amino acids. DNA of the CDR3: TGCAGCGTAATAAAACAGGGGGCAGCCGGGGAGCTGTTTTTT. It encodes CSVIKQGAAGELFF.

The chain combines TRBV28 with TRBJ2-1, with 7 bases that match TRBD2. The CDR3 is made up of 15 amino acids. J was trimmed by 8 bases and V by 10 bases; bases with no gene match: 17. Germline V CDR1 and CDR2: MDHEN, SYDVKM. The CDR3 loop is CAMGTGGLRSDEQFF. The CDR3 coding sequence is TGTGCCATGGGAACGGGAGGCCTTCGATCGGATGAGCAGTTCTTC.

This clonotype was counted between two and nine times. The J gene is TRBJ2-7, the V gene TRBV28, with D possibly TRBD1 on 5 matching bases. The length of the CDR3 is 11 residues. V gave up 6 bases and J gave up 7 bases, with 10 bases separating them. Germline CDR1 is MDHEN and CDR2 is SYDVKM. The CDR3 DNA is TGTGCCAGCAGCCATAACAGGGAGCAGTACGTC. Translating it yields CASSHNREQYV.

This clonotype was seen more than once but under ten times. The V gene is TRBV5-1, the J gene TRBJ2-6; D unclear. The V end lost 0 bases, the J end lost 0 bases, and 4 bases lay between the germline ends. This CDR3 is built from 15 residues. Germline V gives CDR1 SGHRS, CDR2 YFSETQ. In DNA form, the CDR3 reads TGCGCCAGCAGCTTGGCACGCTCTGGGGCCAACGTCCTGACTTTC. It codes for CASSLARSGANVLTF.

This clonotype appeared a few times. The chain links TRBV18 to TRBJ1-2; D gene ambiguous. The germline CDR1 and CDR2 sequences are KGHSH and LQKENI. There are 14 residues in the CDR3. Trimming stripped 5 bases from V and 7 bases from J, with 17 bases between. The CDR3 DNA follows: TGTGCCAGCTCATTGGGATCTAATTCGGGTGGCTACACCTTC. Translating it yields CASSLGSNSGGYTF.

The CDR3 DNA is TGCAGTGCTTGGGACAGGTACTCTGGGGCCAACGTCCTGACTTTC. It translates to CSAWDRYSGANVLTF. The chain combines TRBV20-1 with TRBJ2-6; 8 nucleotides line up with TRBD1. With V trimmed by 5 bases and J by 0 bases, 3 bases remained unmatched. This CDR3 comprises 15 residues. Germline V gene sequence: CDR1 DFQATT, CDR2 SNEGSKA (reference sequence).

In regard to this clonotype: A much larger clone lies one base from this, so it may be a read error. The chain is built from TRBV4-2 and TRBJ1-2, with 8 bases that match TRBD1. This CDR3 region has 15 residues. The trim removed 4 bases at V and 6 bases at J, leaving 10 bases unmatched. Germline V gene sequence: CDR1 LGHNA, CDR2 YNFKEQ. In DNA form, the CDR3 reads TGTGCCAGCAGCCCGGGACAGGACCCACCCCATGGCTACACCTTC. This encodes CASSPGQDPPHGYTF.